The 21 T cell receptor beta chains reported below all come from one sample, sequenced in a study of CD8 T cells in ankylosing spondylitis. TCRdb processed the 5' RACE reads anew with MiXCR; each CDR3 protein has one entry. Among 250,000 or so distinct CDR3 sequences listed, roughly a quarter were seen once. Sequencing input: blood, either unsorted or a sorted T cell fraction (not recorded which). The source of these receptors is a male donor with ankylosing spondylitis or in good health (not recorded which).

The genes are TRBV12-3 or TRBV12-4 and TRBJ1-2, with D unclear. V dropped 9 bases and J dropped 4 bases, with 12 bases sitting between them. The CDR3 is made up of 12 amino acids. The CDR3 loop is CASKTETYGYTF. The CDR3 DNA sequence: TGTGCCAGTAAGACGGAAACCTATGGCTACACCTTC.

This clonotype has at least ten counts. This chain joins TRBV12-3 or TRBV12-4 and TRBJ2-1; TRBD2 matches 7 bases. V shed 5 bases, J shed 0 bases, and the junction held 4 bases outside the gene matches. CDR3 size: 15 residues. CDR3 DNA sequence: TGTGCCAGCAGTCCGCGGGGGAGCTCCTACAATGAGCAGTTCTTC. It translates to CASSPRGSSYNEQFF.

The chain is built from TRBV20-1 and TRBJ2-5, with 9 bases lining up with TRBD2. Germline lookup yields CDR1 DFQATT and CDR2 SNEGSKA (reference sequence). V was clipped by 2 bases and J by 0 bases; unmatched bases: 4. This CDR3 contains 15 residues. The CDR3 sequence is CSARRGGGDQETQYF. DNA of the CDR3: TGCAGTGCTAGACGGGGCGGGGGGGACCAAGAGACCCAGTACTTC.

The chain links TRBV20-1 to TRBJ2-3; D is unclear. The V end was cut by 4 bases, the J end by 6 bases, with 20 bases between. CDR1 and CDR2 (germline): DFQATT, SNEGSKA (reference sequence). The CDR3 loop spans 15 amino acids. The CDR3 nucleotides are TGCAGTGCTATCTTTGGGGTCACTGCCCTGGATACGCAGTATTTT. Translating it yields CSAIFGVTALDTQYF.

This clonotype was seen ten or more times. The genes are TRBV5-1 and TRBJ2-4; D may be TRBD1 or TRBD2 (5 bases each). The germline V gene encodes CDR1 SGHRS and CDR2 YFSETQ. Trimming shortened V by 1 base and J by 0 bases, and 8 bases separated the two germline ends. The CDR3 sequence is 15 residues long. CDR3: CASSLSGTAKNIQYF. Written as DNA, the CDR3 is TGCGCCAGCAGCTTGTCGGGGACAGCCAAAAACATTCAGTACTTC.

This clonotype showed up many times. The chain has TRBV20-1 and TRBJ2-1; D possibly matches TRBD1 or TRBD2 (6 bases each). Germline lookup yields CDR1 DFQATT and CDR2 SNEGSKA (reference sequence). CDR3 length: 15 residues. V gave up 4 bases and J gave up 3 bases, with 16 bases separating them. Here the CDR3 reads CSAISWGADYNEQFF. The CDR3 nucleotides are TGCAGTGCTATAAGTTGGGGGGCCGACTACAATGAGCAGTTCTTC.

This clonotype was found a few times. The V and J genes are TRBV20-1 and TRBJ2-3, with TRBD2 matching over 11 bases. The V gene end was trimmed by 5 bases and the J gene end by 6 bases; junction bases not matched to a gene: 4. The CDR3 is 13 amino acids. Per the germline V gene, CDR1 is DFQATT and CDR2 is SNEGSKA (reference sequence). As DNA, the CDR3 is TGCAGTGCTTATCCTAGCGGGGGGGATACGCAGTATTTT. Its protein is CSAYPSGGDTQYF.

This clonotype was seen ten or more times. The V gene is TRBV20-1, the J gene TRBJ2-1; D is undetermined. Trimming took 2 bases from V and 0 from J, leaving 14 bases between them. Per germline, CDR1 DFQATT and CDR2 SNEGSKA (reference sequence). This CDR3 comprises 16 residues. CDR3 in DNA: TGCAGTGCTAGACGCGACTCGAGAAGCTCCTACAATGAGCAGTTCTTC. Protein: CSARRDSRSSYNEQFF.

This clonotype was seen a single time. The rearrangement uses TRBV6-1 and TRBJ2-3; 7 bases align to TRBD2. The CDR3 contains 14 residues. Germline CDR1 MNHNS, CDR2 SASEGT. V lost 6 bases and J lost 2; bases outside the gene matches: 5. This chain's CDR3 is CASRASGLTDTQYF. The CDR3 DNA reads as TGTGCCAGCAGGGCTAGCGGACTCACAGATACGCAGTATTTT.

There are a few counts of this clonotype. CDR3 coding DNA: TGCGCCAGCAGCTTGGTGGTCGGGAGGAGATCGACCCAGTACTTC. Its translation: CASSLVVGRRSTQYF. The V and J genes are TRBV5-1 and TRBJ2-5; TRBD2 matches at 7 bases. Unmatched junction bases numbered 9, after V lost 0 bases and J lost 7 bases. The germline V gene has CDR1 SGHRS and CDR2 YFSETQ. The CDR3 has 15 residues.

A few counts support this clonotype. The chain combines TRBV9 with TRBJ2-1; tentatively, D is TRBD2 (5 bases). This CDR3 is built from 15 residues. In germline, CDR1 is SGDLS, CDR2 YYNGEE. V lost 2 bases and J lost 0, with 9 bases in between. CDR3 residues: CASSVSGSSYNEQFF. CDR3 in DNA: TGTGCCAGCAGCGTCTCGGGGAGCTCCTACAATGAGCAGTTCTTC.

V and J are TRBV29-1 and TRBJ2-5, with 8 positions matching TRBD1. The CDR3 contains 13 residues. Germline CDR1 is SQVTM and CDR2 is ANQGSEA. V gave up 7 bases and J gave up 5 bases; unmatched junction bases: 9. In nucleotides, the CDR3 is TGCAGCGCGGAACAGGGGGTCCGGGAGACCCAGTACTTC. Its protein product is CSAEQGVRETQYF.

This clonotype came up a few times. J is TRBJ1-4 and V is TRBV20-1; D possibly corresponds to TRBD1 (5 bases). Germline V gene lookup returns CDR1 DFQATT and CDR2 SNEGSKA (reference sequence). This CDR3 has 12 residues. Trimming took 1 base from V and 7 from J, leaving 7 bases between them. In DNA form, the CDR3 reads TGCAGTGCTAGAGGTCAGGGTGAAAAACTGTTTTTT. This sequence encodes CSARGQGEKLFF.

This clonotype was seen many times. V and J are TRBV18 and TRBJ1-1, with D perhaps matching TRBD1 (6 bases). Germline CDR1 KGHSH, CDR2 LQKENI. V was clipped by 2 bases and J by 1 base, with 11 bases between them. The CDR3 is 15 residues long. The CDR3 protein is CASSPVGGQNTEAFF. The CDR3 bases are TGTGCCAGCTCACCAGTCGGGGGGCAGAACACTGAAGCTTTCTTT.

This clonotype has ten or more counts. This chain connects TRBV20-1 to TRBJ2-7; weak D call: TRBD2 (5 bases). Trimming shortened V by 6 bases and J by 6 bases, and 18 bases separated the two germline ends. The germline V gene encodes CDR1 DFQATT and CDR2 SNEGSKA (reference sequence). CDR3 size: 13 residues. The CDR3 region is CSAPSGDRGEQYF. The CDR3, as DNA: TGCAGTGCCCCTTCCGGGGATCGGGGCGAGCAGTACTTC.

This clonotype was observed many times. This chain links TRBV6-1 with TRBJ2-5; 8 bases match TRBD1. Trimming removed 1 base from V and 5 bases from J; junction bases left unmatched: 6. CDR1 and CDR2 from the germline V gene are MNHNS and SASEGT. The CDR3 spans 15 residues. This CDR3 is CASSEDRTGTETQYF. Here the CDR3 DNA reads TGTGCCAGCAGTGAAGACAGGACAGGGACGGAGACCCAGTACTTC.

This clonotype has just a few counts. This chain connects TRBV5-5 to TRBJ2-3; 8 bases fit TRBD2. V lost 5 bases to trimming and J lost 0 bases; unmatched junction nucleotides: 8. Germline CDR1 and CDR2: SGHKS and YYEKEE (reference sequence). This CDR3 has 16 residues. CDR3: CASSFRPSGSTDTQYF. The CDR3 DNA follows: TGTGCCAGCAGTTTCAGGCCTAGCGGGAGCACAGATACGCAGTATTTT.

This clonotype was seen more than once but under ten times. Germline is not matched at one junction end, which may reflect a read error. This sequence joins TRBV20-1 and TRBJ2-4; TRBD2 might be the D (7 bases). Germline V CDR1 and CDR2: DFQATT, SNEGSKA (reference sequence). The CDR3 is 13 residues long. The CDR3 DNA reads as TGCAGTGCTAGAGATTCGGTAGCGGGCAGGGGACACTTC. This encodes CSARDSVAGRGHF.

The chain has TRBV20-1 and TRBJ2-5; 13 bases fit TRBD2. CDR3 size: 17 residues. V lost 5 bases to trimming and J lost 1 base; unmatched junction nucleotides: 10. CDR1 DFQATT and CDR2 SNEGSKA come from the germline V gene (reference sequence). CDR3 amino acids: CSAGTQTSGGGQETQYF. In nucleotides, the CDR3 is TGCAGTGCTGGCACCCAAACTAGCGGGGGGGGCCAAGAGACCCAGTACTTC.

V gene TRBV6-5 combines with J gene TRBJ1-3, with D unresolved. This CDR3 comprises 11 residues. Per germline, CDR1 MNHEY and CDR2 SVGAGI. Trimming left V 9 bases short and J 10 bases short, with 13 bases between. CDR3 in amino acids: CASRLGGTIYF. The CDR3 coding sequence is TGTGCCAGTAGATTAGGAGGGACCATATATTTT.

The V call is TRBV20-1, the J call TRBJ2-7; 9 nucleotides match TRBD2. The CDR3 runs 16 residues. Per germline, CDR1 DFQATT and CDR2 SNEGSKA (reference sequence). Losses at the gene ends were 2 bases for V and 5 bases for J; bases not matched to a gene: 13. The CDR3 loop is CSARPRPERGVDEQYF. CDR3 in DNA: TGCAGTGCTAGACCGCGACCTGAGCGGGGGGTGGACGAGCAGTACTTC.